The clone carrying this T cell receptor beta chain showed up many times. Its antigen is unidentified. This sample was taken from a study of early T cells in non-severe SARS-CoV-2 infection. Whole-study context: Alpha and beta chains were unpaired, from unsorted whole-blood bulk RNA.

Broader study findings: Matching results from VDJdb favored anti-spike CD8 responses, leaving private and CD4 specificities undetected.

Unique molecular identifier tags were affixed to discrete cDNA molecules. TCRdb re-called the 5' RACE reads through MiXCR, storing one row per CDR3 protein. Of tens of thousands of distinct CDR3 sequences in the sample, around 5% were seen once. J was trimmed by 7 bases and V by 6 bases; bases with no gene match: 4. The CDR3 has 14 residues. Germline CDR1 reads MNHEY; CDR2 reads SMNVEV (reference sequence). This chain connects TRBV27 to TRBJ2-2; 11 bases are a match to TRBD2. Sequences were obtained from whole blood. This receptor was obtained from an adult who was a healthcare worker with PCR-confirmed SARS-CoV-2 infection or an uninfected control (not recorded which). This chain's CDR3 is CASSLSGRGGELFF. The CDR3 DNA sequence: TGTGCCAGCAGCCTTAGCGGGAGGGGCGGGGAGCTGTTTTTT.